Described below is a single T cell receptor (beta chain) sequence and its context. These data come from a study of blood T cell repertoires in COVID-19. Study-wide background: Acute and convalescent COVID-19 specimens originated in the United States, Italy and Spain. PBMCs, B-cell-depleted T cells, or T cells were the source of the cDNA or gDNA that made up the material.

In the original analysis: Researchers report that nucleated cell counts were estimated from reference gene primer amplification. The assay was immunoSEQ multiplex PCR, and TCRdb's table has in-frame clones only and misses some. The DNA was the basis for D and trimming; V, J and clone size are from that table. The sample consists of about 270,000 clones, approximately 82% of them appearing once. The germline gives CDR1 SGDLS, CDR2 YYNGEE. V lost 5 bases to trimming and J lost 2 bases, with 9 bases between them. CDR3 size: 13 residues. The rearrangement links TRBV9 to TRBJ2-3; no clear D. This receptor was obtained from a man of 80 years or more with acute or convalescent COVID-19. Source material: peripheral blood. CDR3 nucleotide sequence: TGTGCCAGCAGTTTTGGGCCCACAGATACGCAGTATTTT. It is translated as CASSFGPTDTQYF.